The rows below give T cell receptor beta chains drawn from one sample of a study of T cells in Graves' hyperthyroidism and ophthalmopathy. TCRdb itself ran the multiplex PCR reads through MiXCR, one entry per CDR3 protein. The data contain almost 600,000 distinct CDR3 sequences, 35% to 55% of them seen just once; the ten biggest clones take up about 7.8%. Sample: peripheral blood or thyroid tissue (not recorded which). The source of these receptors is a young woman with Graves' hyperthyroidism. Each CDR3 is given with its conserved first and last residue. Fields, in order: J gene, clone size, V gene, D gene, CDR3 protein, CDR3 DNA. The D gene is left open where the match is weak. Size is stated for part of the rows, as once, few or many counts, or as a class when the clone is expanded.

TRBJ1-5,NA,TRBV27,NA,CASRQEAYSNQPQHF,TGTGCCAGCAGACAGGAAGCCTATAGCAATCAGCCCCAGCATTTT
TRBJ1-2,few,TRBV29-1,TRBD1,CSVRQGDYGYTF,TGCAGCGTCCGACAGGGAGACTATGGCTACACCTTC
TRBJ1-2,once,TRBV19,NA,CASSGWTPRGYTF,TGTGCCAGTAGTGGTTGGACACCCCGGGGCTACACCTTC
TRBJ1-4,few,TRBV4-2,TRBD1,CASSSTDRGKPNEKLFF,TGTGCCAGCAGCTCTACGGACAGGGGGAAGCCTAATGAAAAACTGTTTTTT
TRBJ2-7,NA,TRBV30,TRBD1,CAWSVRGQGASYEQYF,TGTGCCTGGAGTGTCCGAGGACAGGGGGCCTCCTACGAGCAGTACTTC
TRBJ2-1,NA,TRBV7-9,NA,CASSLKPREYNEQFF,TGTGCCAGCAGCTTAAAGCCTAGAGAGTACAATGAGCAGTTCTTC
TRBJ2-7,NA,TRBV29-1,NA,CSVSGAGRNYEQYF,TGCAGCGTTAGTGGTGCCGGCAGAAACTACGAGCAGTACTTC
TRBJ2-5,NA,TRBV5-1,TRBD1,CASSLGTGRDETQYF,TGCGCCAGCAGCTTGGGGACAGGACGGGATGAGACCCAGTACTTC
TRBJ1-4,few,TRBV3-1,NA,CASSQAGTDEKLFF,TGTGCCAGCAGCCAAGCGGGGACGGATGAAAAACTGTTTTTT
TRBJ2-6,many,TRBV29-1,NA,CSVGGGGAGANVLTF,TGCAGCGTGGGGGGTGGGGGAGCTGGGGCCAACGTCCTGACTTTC
TRBJ2-1,NA,TRBV7-9,TRBD1,CASSHKRDRDNNEQFF,TGTGCCAGCAGCCATAAGCGGGACAGGGACAACAATGAGCAGTTCTTC
TRBJ1-6,many,TRBV5-8,NA,CASSLLGRGISPLHF,TGTGCCAGCAGCTTGTTAGGCAGGGGAATCTCACCCCTCCACTTT
TRBJ2-7,many,TRBV4-3,NA,CASSQAFENAYEQYF,TGCGCCAGCAGCCAAGCTTTCGAAAACGCCTACGAGCAGTACTTC
TRBJ1-1,many,TRBV5-1,NA,CASRGSEGTEAFF,TGCGCCAGCAGGGGAAGCGAGGGCACTGAAGCTTTCTTT
TRBJ1-2,NA,TRBV15,NA,CATSRDNGAGYTF,TGTGCCACCAGCAGAGATAACGGGGCTGGCTACACCTTC
TRBJ2-6,many,TRBV7-8,TRBD1,CASRTPRGPSSGANVLTF,TGTGCCAGCCGTACCCCCAGGGGGCCCTCCTCTGGGGCCAACGTCCTGACTTTC
TRBJ1-1,NA,TRBV29-1,NA,CSVVRQGTEAFF,TGCAGCGTTGTACGGCAGGGGACTGAAGCTTTCTTT
TRBJ1-1,NA,TRBV2,NA,CASSRDKYTEAFF,TGTGCCAGCAGTCGGGACAAATACACTGAAGCTTTCTTT
TRBJ1-2,NA,TRBV20-1,NA,CSAPGFGGYTF,TGCAGTGCGCCGGGATTCGGCGGCTACACCTTC
TRBJ2-1,NA,TRBV7-2,TRBD2,CASSLDGLAGGNEQFF,TGTGCCAGCAGCCTCGACGGACTAGCGGGGGGGAATGAGCAGTTCTTC
TRBJ2-1,NA,TRBV7-2,TRBD2,CASSLASGTMNEQFF,TGTGCCAGCAGCTTAGCTAGCGGGACGATGAATGAGCAGTTCTTC
TRBJ2-7,many,TRBV5-1,TRBD2,CASSEAGGAYEQYF,TGCGCCAGCAGCGAGGCGGGGGGGGCCTACGAGCAGTACTTC
TRBJ2-6,many,TRBV14,NA,CASSPGGSGANVLTF,TGTGCCAGCAGCCCTGGGGGGTCTGGGGCCAACGTCCTGACTTTC
TRBJ1-1,many,TRBV20-1,NA,CSARDWQLTTGDRGEAFF,TGCAGTGCTAGAGATTGGCAGCTCACCACTGGGGATCGCGGTGAAGCTTTCTTT
TRBJ2-1,many,TRBV7-2,NA,CASSLGLALYNEQFF,TGTGCCAGCAGCTTAGGCCTAGCGTTGTACAATGAGCAGTTCTTC
TRBJ1-2,once,TRBV10-3,NA,CAISDQEAHYGYTF,TGTGCCATCAGTGATCAGGAGGCTCACTATGGCTACACCTTC
TRBJ2-2,NA,TRBV7-2,NA,CASSTRDPPWTGELFF,TGTGCCAGCAGCACTCGGGACCCTCCGTGGACCGGGGAGCTGTTTTTT
TRBJ1-2,NA,TRBV7-2,TRBD1,CASSSESQGYGYTF,TGTGCCAGCAGCTCGGAGTCACAGGGGTATGGCTACACCTTC
TRBJ1-5,NA,TRBV30,NA,CAWSVSRGNQPQHF,TGTGCCTGGAGTGTTAGCCGGGGCAATCAGCCCCAGCATTTT
TRBJ1-2,few,TRBV19,TRBD1,CASSRTGHGYTF,TGTGCCAGTAGCCGGACAGGTCATGGCTACACCTTC
TRBJ1-5,many,TRBV11-3,NA,CASSLAPNQPQHF,TGTGCCAGCAGCTTAGCCCCGAATCAGCCCCAGCATTTT
TRBJ2-7,many,TRBV7-9,NA,CASSLSQSYEQYF,TGTGCCAGCAGCTTATCACAGTCCTACGAGCAGTACTTC
TRBJ2-2,NA,TRBV27,TRBD2,CASSLRETGGELFF,TGTGCCAGCAGTTTGCGGGAGACGGGCGGGGAGCTGTTTTTT
TRBJ2-5,many,TRBV20-1,TRBD1,CSATMTGEGIKFRETQYF,TGCAGTGCTACAATGACAGGGGAAGGAATTAAATTTCGAGAGACCCAGTACTTC
TRBJ2-2,NA,TRBV4-1,TRBD2,CASSQASGRGTGELFF,TGCGCCAGCAGCCAAGCAAGCGGGAGAGGAACGGGGGAGCTGTTTTTT
TRBJ1-5,NA,TRBV20-1,TRBD1,CSARDEGGGRGDQPQHF,TGCAGTGCTAGAGATGAGGGAGGGGGCAGGGGAGACCAGCCCCAGCATTTT
TRBJ2-6,NA,TRBV20-1,NA,CSAQVAGANVLTF,TGCAGTGCTCAAGTGGCAGGGGCCAACGTCCTGACTTTC
TRBJ1-6,NA,TRBV15,TRBD1,CATSSFGTANSPLHF,TGTGCCACCAGCAGTTTCGGGACAGCTAATTCACCCCTCCACTTT
TRBJ2-7,many,TRBV5-1,TRBD1,CASSLRQGAGYEQYF,TGCGCCAGCAGCTTGCGACAGGGGGCGGGGTACGAGCAGTACTTC
TRBJ1-1,many,TRBV24-1,NA,CATSDLQDFGSFF,TGTGCCACCAGTGACCTACAGGACTTCGGGTCTTTCTTT
TRBJ2-7,few,TRBV7-2,NA,CASSLWNREAYEQYF,TGTGCCAGCAGCTTATGGAACAGGGAAGCGTACGAGCAGTACTTC
TRBJ1-5,few,TRBV18,TRBD1,CASSLDRGHIQPQHF,TGTGCCAGCTCACTCGACAGGGGGCATATTCAGCCCCAGCATTTT
TRBJ2-5,many,TRBV9,NA,CASSVEGGETQYF,TGTGCCAGCAGCGTTGAGGGTGGGGAGACCCAGTACTTC
TRBJ2-2,many,TRBV7-9,NA,CASRFGELFF,TGTGCCAGCAGGTTCGGGGAGCTGTTTTTT
TRBJ2-6,many,TRBV20-1,NA,CSAPPPGANVLTF,TGCAGTGCTCCCCCCCCTGGGGCCAACGTCCTGACTTTC
TRBJ2-5,once,TRBV7-2,TRBD2,CASKTSATQYF,TGTGCCAGCAAGACTAGCGCGACCCAGTACTTC
TRBJ1-5,NA,TRBV28,NA,CASRRQFLGGNQPQHF,TGTGCCAGCAGGAGGCAGTTCCTCGGGGGCAATCAGCCCCAGCATTTT
TRBJ1-2,many,TRBV5-1,TRBD1,CASSLDPGQGYGYTF,TGCGCCAGCAGCTTGGATCCGGGACAGGGTTATGGCTACACCTTC
TRBJ2-2,many,TRBV29-1,NA,CSSVAGNTGELFF,TGCAGCTCGGTAGCAGGGAACACCGGGGAGCTGTTTTTT
TRBJ2-7,NA,TRBV11-1,TRBD2,CASSWTSVTGQYF,TGTGCCAGCAGCTGGACTAGCGTTACCGGGCAGTACTTC
TRBJ1-1,many,TRBV12-3/TRBV12-4,NA,CASSTTVMNTEAFF,TGTGCCAGCAGCACGACAGTTATGAACACTGAAGCTTTCTTT
TRBJ2-2,many,TRBV29-1,TRBD2,CSVGGLAGNTGELFF,TGCAGCGTTGGGGGACTAGCGGGAAACACCGGGGAGCTGTTTTTT
TRBJ2-7,many,TRBV6-5,TRBD2,CASSQRESYEQYF,TGTGCCAGCAGTCAGCGGGAGAGTTACGAGCAGTACTTC
TRBJ1-2,few,TRBV19,NA,CASSRPPEANYGYTF,TGTGCCAGCTCACGTCCTCCGGAAGCTAACTATGGCTACACCTTC
TRBJ1-1,many,TRBV7-8,NA,CATGQGTTEAFF,TGTGCCACCGGGCAGGGGACCACTGAAGCTTTCTTT